This T cell receptor beta chain was identified during a study of blood T cell repertoires in COVID-19. Turning to the study itself: Samples of COVID-19 (acute and convalescent) were obtained from the United States, Italy and Spain. Nucleic acid was either cDNA or gDNA, and it came from T cells, B-cell-depleted T cells, or PBMCs.

This CDR3 contains 18 residues. Germline lookup yields CDR1 KGHDR and CDR2 SFDVKD. Generated by immunoSEQ multiplex PCR, the TCRdb table keeps only in-frame clones and is missing some. The sample includes roughly 16,000 clones, approximately 86% of them seen just once. The clonotype originates from a human donor in a cohort sampled during active COVID-19. The sequencing sample was made of peripheral blood. V gene TRBV24-1 combines with J gene TRBJ2-5, with TRBD1 identical over 8 bases. The J call may be in error: the DNA end matches TRBJ2-7 better. The CDR3 loop is CATSGPGQEDRSSYEQYF. The CDR3 DNA is TGTGCCACCAGTGGGCCGGGACAGGAGGATCGGAGCTCCTACGAGCAGTACTTC.